This T cell receptor beta chain stems from a study of OX40 agonist ivuxolimab in advanced cancers. The CDR3 extends over 17 amino acids. Germline CDR1 reads SGHRS; CDR2 reads YFSETQ. V dropped 0 bases and J dropped 2; count of bases not matched to a gene: 9. Method: immunoSEQ multiplex PCR; TCRdb's copy keeps in-frame clones and lacks some. Here the sample spans 100,000 or so clones, 86% being singletons. V is TRBV5-1 and J is TRBJ2-7; 9 bases map to TRBD2. The specimen comprised CD4+ or CD8+ T cells sorted from blood, sampled in a trial of the OX40 agonist ivuxolimab. This TCR was sampled from an adult with an advanced solid tumor such as melanoma, head and neck, liver or kidney cancer. Here the CDR3 reads CASSLVFGLAGTYEQYF. CDR3 coding DNA: TGCGCCAGCAGCTTGGTCTTCGGGCTAGCGGGAACCTACGAGCAGTACTTC.